The rows below give T cell receptor beta chains drawn from one sample of a study of blood T cell repertoires in COVID-19. Clones were sequenced by immunoSEQ multiplex PCR, and TCRdb holds only the in-frame ones, with some missing. Here the sample spans 160,000 or so clones, around 85% being singletons. Sequenced: peripheral blood. The origin of the receptors is a woman between 65 and 79 years old with acute or convalescent COVID-19. Both conserved end residues are trimmed from each CDR3. The order of the fields is J gene, D gene, V gene, CDR3 protein. A D gene is named only where the DNA matches it firmly.

TRBJ1-6	-	TRBV9	ASSAEEVFNSPLH
TRBJ2-5	-	TRBV27	ASSHVGRSETQY
TRBJ2-5	-	TRBV12-5	ASDTGLAETQY
TRBJ1-2	-	TRBV7-8	ASSTGTDTPGYT
TRBJ2-1	TRBD2	TRBV6-6	ASSLSGGAYNEQF
TRBJ1-2	-	TRBV10-3	AISRDTLGDYGYT
TRBJ2-1	-	TRBV14	ASSHGPGDGINEQF
TRBJ2-5	TRBD2	TRBV18	ASSPPLLAGQETQY
TRBJ1-2	-	TRBV19	ASSTQPQGTPLYGYT
TRBJ1-1	-	TRBV11-2	ASSSHRGGRERAF
TRBJ2-5	TRBD2	TRBV18	ASSPPGLAGGKETQY
TRBJ1-5	-	TRBV6-1	ASSEADRQLNQPQH
TRBJ1-2	TRBD1	TRBV18	ASSPGGVRYGYT
TRBJ2-5	TRBD2	TRBV28	ASHPTSGGQETQY
TRBJ2-5	-	TRBV4-2	ASSQDILAKETQY
TRBJ1-3	TRBD1	TRBV25-1	ASSESMDRDNTIY
TRBJ1-2	-	TRBV19	ASSISGVNT
TRBJ1-2	-	TRBV6-1	ASSEVGDNYGYT
TRBJ1-2	-	TRBV7-9	ASSFSQANYGYT
TRBJ1-6	-	TRBV10-2	ASSELGRPLH
TRBJ2-5	-	TRBV21-1	ASSKLGARETQY
TRBJ1-1	-	TRBV6-1	ASSEQGLHTEAF
TRBJ2-4	TRBD1	TRBV19	ASSIGTGADKNIQY
TRBJ1-2	-	TRBV6-6	ASSPAGSNYGYT
TRBJ2-1	-	TRBV6-1	ASSEEQGEQF
TRBJ1-2	-	TRBV7-2	ASSPTNYGYT
TRBJ2-4	TRBD1	TRBV15	ATRGGRGTTFSNIQY
TRBJ2-5	TRBD2	TRBV5-1	ASSLGEGRGETQY
TRBJ1-6	-	TRBV7-8	ASSPVGASKNSPLH
TRBJ1-5	-	TRBV19	ASSIGSRNNQPQH
TRBJ2-1	-	TRBV5-1	ASSLDRANEQF
TRBJ1-1	TRBD1	TRBV29-1	SVRTGSQNTEAF
TRBJ1-4	TRBD1	TRBV6-5	ASRTGNTNEKLF
TRBJ2-1	TRBD2	TRBV9	ASSRGLAGSYNEQF
TRBJ1-5	TRBD1	TRBV5-4	ASSYGQEPQH
TRBJ1-1	TRBD1	TRBV9	ASSVEPTGANTEAF
TRBJ1-2	-	TRBV19	ASSNRPTTTYGYT
TRBJ2-6	-	TRBV19	ASSIYRPSGANVLT
TRBJ1-3	-	TRBV27	ASSSGTGSRGVNTIY
TRBJ1-2	TRBD1	TRBV19	ASSRQGKRYGYT
TRBJ1-4	-	TRBV7-6	ASSLVYSTNEKLF